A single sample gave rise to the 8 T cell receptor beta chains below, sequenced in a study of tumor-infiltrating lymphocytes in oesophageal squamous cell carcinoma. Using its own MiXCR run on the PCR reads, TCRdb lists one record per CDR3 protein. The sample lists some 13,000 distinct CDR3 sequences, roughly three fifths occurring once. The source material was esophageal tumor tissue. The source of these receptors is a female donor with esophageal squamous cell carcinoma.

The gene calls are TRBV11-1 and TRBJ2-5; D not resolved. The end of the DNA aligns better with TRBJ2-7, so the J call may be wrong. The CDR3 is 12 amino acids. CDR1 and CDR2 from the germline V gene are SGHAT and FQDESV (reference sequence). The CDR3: CASSFQLYEQYF. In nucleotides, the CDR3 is TGTGCCAGCAGCTTCCAGCTCTACGAGCAGTACTTC.

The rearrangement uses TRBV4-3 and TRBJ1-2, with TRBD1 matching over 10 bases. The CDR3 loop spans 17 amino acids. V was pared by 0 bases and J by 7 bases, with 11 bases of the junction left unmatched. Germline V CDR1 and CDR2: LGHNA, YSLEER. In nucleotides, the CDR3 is TGCGCCAGCAGCCAAGATCCGACAGGGGGCGGGAGAGGTGGCTACACCTTC. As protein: CASSQDPTGGGRGGYTF.

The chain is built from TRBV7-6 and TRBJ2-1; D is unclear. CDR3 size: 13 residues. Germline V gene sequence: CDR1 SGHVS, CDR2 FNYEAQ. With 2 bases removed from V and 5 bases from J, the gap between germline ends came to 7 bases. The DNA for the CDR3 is TGTGCCAGCAGCTTAACGGCAGACAATGAGCAGTTCTTC. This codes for CASSLTADNEQFF.

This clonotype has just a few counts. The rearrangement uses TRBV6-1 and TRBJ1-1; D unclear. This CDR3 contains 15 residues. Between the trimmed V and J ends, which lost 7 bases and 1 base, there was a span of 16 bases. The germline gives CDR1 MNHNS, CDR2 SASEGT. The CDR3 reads CASIDLGTTNTEAFF. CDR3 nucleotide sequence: TGTGCCAGCATAGACTTAGGTACGACGAACACTGAAGCTTTCTTT.

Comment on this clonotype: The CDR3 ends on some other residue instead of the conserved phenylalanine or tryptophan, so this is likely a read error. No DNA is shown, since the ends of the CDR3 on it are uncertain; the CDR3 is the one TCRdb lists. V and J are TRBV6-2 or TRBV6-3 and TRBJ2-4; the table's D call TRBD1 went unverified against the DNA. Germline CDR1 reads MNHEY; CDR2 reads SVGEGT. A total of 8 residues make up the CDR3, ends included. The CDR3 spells CASNYVTG.

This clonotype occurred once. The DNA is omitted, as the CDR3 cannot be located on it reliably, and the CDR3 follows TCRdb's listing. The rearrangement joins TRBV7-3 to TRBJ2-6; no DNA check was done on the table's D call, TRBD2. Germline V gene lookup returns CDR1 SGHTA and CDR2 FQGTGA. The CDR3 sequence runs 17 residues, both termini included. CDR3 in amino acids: CASSNWGRKVRDPVLRF.

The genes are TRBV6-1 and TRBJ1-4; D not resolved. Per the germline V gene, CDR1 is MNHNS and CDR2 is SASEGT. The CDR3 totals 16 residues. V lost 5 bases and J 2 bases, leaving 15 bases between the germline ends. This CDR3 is CASSYGSPATNEKLFF. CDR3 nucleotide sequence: TGTGCCAGCAGTTACGGGTCCCCGGCGACTAATGAAAAACTGTTTTTT.

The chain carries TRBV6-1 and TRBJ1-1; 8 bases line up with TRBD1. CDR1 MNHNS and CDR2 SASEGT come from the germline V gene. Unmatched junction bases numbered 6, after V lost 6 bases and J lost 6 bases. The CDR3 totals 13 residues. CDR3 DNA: TGTGCCAGCAGGTCGACAGGGGTTGCTGAAGCTTTCTTT. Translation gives CASRSTGVAEAFF.